This TCR beta chain comes out of a study of T cell repertoires in cytomegalovirus infection (dated by TCRdb to the late 2010s). Regarding the complete study: Peptide stimulations targeted recently identified HLA-C-restricted CMV epitopes, whose presentation resists viral immunomodulation, together with well-studied HLA-B-restricted epitopes. Donor HLA type was relevant to the analysis, as public TCR beta signatures indicated carriage of CMV infection together with the matching HLA type.

Including the terminal cysteine and phenylalanine, the CDR3 comprises 14 residues. Only CDR3 DNA remains: 42 bases, in frame from the first base. Clipping removes 6 bases from V and 11 bases from J, with 14 as the unmatched junction base count. The run used an Illumina HiSeq 1500. TCRdb applied fastp at Q25 and MiXCR to the public reads, then kept only in-frame beta chains. Rows are unified per CDR3 protein, each entry keeping the most common DNA and genes. The sample table holds about 160,000 distinct CDR3 sequences, of which roughly 20% were seen once. Under 30% of the sample goes to the ten largest clones. What the work shows at the level of the full study, not this receptor alone: Carriers of CMV infection plus the relevant HLA type were discriminated by the cumulative frequency of public TCR beta family members in the study cohort and in an independent approximately 350-donor cohort. The ex vivo response was dominated by HLA-C-restricted CMV-specific TCR beta clonotypes, which also provided the single most frequent clonotype in two of eight donors.

To note about this clonotype: The target of this receptor is not known. It has no much larger one-base neighbor in the sample; base qualities were not kept.

The treatment or condition label of this sample denotes: in vitro stimulation with specific CMV peptide epitopes to enrich CMV-specific T cells. This specimen was CD8+ T cells from cultured PBMCs, taken from culture after CMV antigen stimulation. The TCR sequence derives from a human donor in good health (CMV status not recorded). Some clones in this sample may be carry-over from other donors' samples. The V and J genes are TRBV12-3 or TRBV12-4 and TRBJ1-1, and 8 junctional nucleotides match TRBD1. The DNA sequence is given as TGTGCCAGCAGGACAGGGGCGGAGGGGGCGGGGGCTTTCTTT. This encodes CASRTGAEGAGAFF.